One and the same sample provided the 9 T cell receptor beta chains below, sequenced in a study of T cell responses to AZD1222 COVID-19 vaccine. Libraries were prepared by immunoSEQ multiplex PCR; TCRdb keeps only in-frame clonotypes and omits some of them. The sample yields tens of thousands of clones, more than 65% seen once. The sample in question was peripheral blood, obtained on day 0 of AZD1222 vaccination. These receptors all stem from an adult in good health.

The chain links TRBV7-8 to TRBJ2-7; 9 nucleotides match TRBD2. J gave up 8 bases and V 4 bases, and 6 bases lay outside the gene matches. This CDR3 comprises 13 residues. CDR1 and CDR2 from the germline V gene are SGHVS and FQNEAQ. The CDR3 region is CASSSALAGQQYV. CDR3 bases: TGTGCCAGCAGCTCCGCACTAGCGGGCCAGCAGTACGTC.

This sequence joins TRBV7-2 and TRBJ1-2; 9 bases fit TRBD1. Per germline, CDR1 SGHTA and CDR2 FQGNSA. V lost 5 bases to trimming and J lost 8 bases; unmatched junction nucleotides: 6. This CDR3 has 13 residues. The CDR3 region is CASSQRQGEGYTF. In DNA, the CDR3 is TGTGCCAGCAGCCAAAGACAGGGGGAGGGCTACACCTTC.

The genes are TRBV3-1 (or the pseudogene TRBV3-2) and TRBJ2-3; 10 bases fit TRBD2. This CDR3 contains 15 residues. Germline-derived CDR1 and CDR2 are LGHDT and YNNKEL (reference sequence). Trimming removed 0 bases from V and 4 bases from J; junction bases left unmatched: 1. The CDR3 is CASSQEAGGADTQYF. Written as DNA, the CDR3 is TGTGCCAGCAGCCAAGAAGCGGGAGGGGCAGATACGCAGTATTTT.

This clone has more than one count but fewer than ten. CDR3 sequence (DNA): TGTGCCAGCAGCCTCACTACAACCGGGGAGCTGTTTTTT. Amino acids: CASSLTTTGELFF. The chain has TRBV4-2 and TRBJ2-2; D call uncertain. V shed 4 bases and J shed 5 bases, with 8 bases lying between them. CDR3 length: 13 amino acids. Germline V gene data show CDR1 as LGHNA and CDR2 as YNFKEQ.

The chain uses TRBV9 and TRBJ2-1; 10 bases line up with TRBD2. The CDR3 runs to 16 residues. CDR1 and CDR2 from the germline V gene are SGDLS and YYNGEE. J was trimmed by 10 bases and V by 0 bases; bases with no gene match: 10. CDR3 in amino acids: CASSVATSGVQGEQFF. The CDR3, as DNA: TGTGCCAGCAGCGTAGCTACTAGCGGGGTCCAAGGGGAGCAGTTCTTC.

This clone came up a few times. J is TRBJ1-6 and V is TRBV9; no clear D. This CDR3 has 13 amino acids. Germline V CDR1 and CDR2: SGDLS, YYNGEE. V lost 4 bases and J 9 bases, leaving 11 bases between the germline ends. CDR3 sequence: CASSLLDTSPLHF. CDR3 sequence (DNA): TGTGCCAGCAGCCTCCTTGACACTTCACCCCTCCACTTT.

In this sample, this clone turned up once. Within the sample, other DNA sequences also encode this same CDR3. The chain is built from TRBV6-2 or TRBV6-3 and TRBJ1-4; maybe TRBD1 (5 bases). This CDR3 spans 15 amino acids. Germline CDR1 is MNHEY and CDR2 is SVGEGT. Trimming left V 2 bases short and J 3 bases short, with 10 bases between. The CDR3 nucleotides are TGTGCCAGCAGTTACGGGGGACCTCCTAATGAAAAACTGTTTTTT. This sequence encodes CASSYGGPPNEKLFF.

This chain connects TRBV19 to TRBJ1-1, with TRBD1 identical over 11 bases. Trimming cost V 3 bases and J 3 bases; bases outside gene matches: 3. The CDR3 has 15 residues. Germline V gives CDR1 LNHDA, CDR2 SQIVND (reference sequence). CDR3 protein: CASSMDRGRDTEAFF. CDR3 sequence (DNA): TGTGCCAGTAGTATGGACAGGGGGCGTGACACTGAAGCTTTCTTT.

The chain has TRBV18 and TRBJ2-7, with TRBD1 identical over 9 bases. The CDR3 has 14 amino acids. V was pared by 3 bases and J by 4 bases, with 4 bases of the junction left unmatched. Germline V lookup: CDR1 KGHSH, CDR2 LQKENI. CDR3 protein: CASSPPGQGYEQYF. The CDR3 DNA is TGTGCCAGCTCACCCCCGGGACAGGGTTACGAGCAGTACTTC.